One sample yielded the 29 T cell receptor beta chains listed below, sequenced in a study of shared clonotypes between healthy human individuals (dated by TCRdb to 2019 to 2021). Library creation used the immunoSEQ multiplex PCR assay. What TCRdb holds here is the immuneACCESS table cut down to in-frame rearrangements. Part of the clones is not present; checked against another copy, under half of the missing clones reflect an unresolved V gene, and the others are unexplained. The sample table contains about 2 million clones; only one count was recorded for about 95% of them. The ten largest clones capture 1.2% of the sample. CD8 naive samples were obtained by positive selection for CCR7 among CD45RO-negative cells, yielding a CD45RA+CCR7+ population from which TemRA cells were excluded. Sequencing used naive CD8+ T cells sorted from blood. The cell subset or site label for this specimen denotes: CD45RA+CCR7+. The receptors stem from a man aged 18 to 30 in good health.

V and J are TRBV6-5 and TRBJ2-7, with D tentatively TRBD1 (6 bases). Germline V gene data show CDR1 as MNHEY and CDR2 as SVGAGI. V shed 2 bases and J shed 1 base, with 15 bases lying between them. The CDR3 is 16 amino acids. The CDR3 reads CASSYDPGHWSYEQYF. The CDR3 DNA sequence: TGTGCCAGCAGTTACGATCCGGGACACTGGTCCTACGAGCAGTACTTC.

The genes are TRBV13 and TRBJ1-3, with D tentatively TRBD1 (5 bases). V was trimmed by 4 bases and J by 0 bases, leaving 13 bases between them. CDR1 is PRHDT and CDR2 is FYEKMQ in the germline V gene (reference sequence). This CDR3 comprises 16 residues. The CDR3 region is CASSSGDVSSGNTIYF. The CDR3 nucleotides are TGTGCCAGCAGCTCGGGGGACGTCAGCTCTGGAAACACCATATATTTT.

CDR3 residues: CASSPRDFFYEQYF. The DNA of the CDR3 is TGTGCCAGCAGCCCTCGGGACTTCTTCTACGAGCAGTACTTC. This chain joins TRBV11-2 and TRBJ2-7, with D tentatively TRBD2 (6 bases). Per germline, CDR1 SGHAT and CDR2 FQNNGV. There are 14 residues in the CDR3. Trimming took off 5 bases at V and 3 bases at J, with 14 bases between the two ends.

Remarks on this clone: Different DNA sequences within this sample yield the same CDR3. The chain links TRBV9 to TRBJ2-7; 7 bases map to TRBD1. This CDR3 spans 15 amino acids. Losses at the gene ends were 0 bases for V and 1 base for J; bases not matched to a gene: 4. Per the germline V gene, CDR1 is SGDLS and CDR2 is YYNGEE. CDR3 region: CASSVGQGVSYEQYF. Here the CDR3 DNA reads TGTGCCAGCAGCGTAGGGCAGGGGGTATCCTACGAGCAGTACTTC.

The gene calls are TRBV19 and TRBJ2-7; 7 bases align to TRBD1. From germline, CDR1 is LNHDA and CDR2 SQIVND (reference sequence). Trimming at V came to 0 bases and at J to 5 bases, leaving 10 bases not matched to a gene. The CDR3 runs to 16 residues. For the CDR3, the DNA is TGTGCCAGTAGTATAGATAGTGAGACAGGGACCGACGAGCAGTACTTC. Translation: CASSIDSETGTDEQYF.

This chain connects TRBV5-4 to TRBJ2-3, with D tentatively TRBD1 (5 bases). CDR1 is SGHNT and CDR2 is YYREEE in the germline V gene (reference sequence). This CDR3 is built from 14 residues. Trimming took off 9 bases at V and 3 bases at J, with 17 bases between the two ends. Here the CDR3 DNA reads TGTGCCACACAGTGGTTAGGGGCAACAGATACGCAGTATTTT. The encoded protein is CATQWLGATDTQYF.

This chain connects TRBV13 to TRBJ2-7; tentative D call: TRBD2 (5 bases). Germline CDR1 is PRHDT and CDR2 is FYEKMQ (reference sequence). Trimming removed 5 bases from V and 2 bases from J, with 13 bases in between. The CDR3 is 14 amino acids. This CDR3 is CASSLKEEAYEQYF. CDR3 sequence (DNA): TGTGCCAGCAGCCTAAAAGAGGAGGCCTACGAGCAGTACTTC.

The J gene is TRBJ1-1, the V gene TRBV4-1; the D gene is possibly TRBD1 (5 bases). This CDR3 region has 15 residues. Trimming shortened V by 4 bases and J by 11 bases, and 23 bases separated the two germline ends. Germline-derived CDR1 and CDR2 are MGHRA and YSYEKL. CDR3 in amino acids: CASSPEMGQGVVAFF. The CDR3 bases are TGCGCCAGCAGCCCGGAAATGGGGCAGGGTGTCGTGGCTTTCTTT.

The chain uses TRBV6-5 and TRBJ2-2, with 7 positions matching TRBD1. Germline-derived CDR1 and CDR2 are MNHEY and SVGAGI. The CDR3 length is 15 residues. With 6 bases clipped from V and 6 bases from J, the junction kept 10 bases outside the gene matches. The CDR3: CASRDGQAWAGELFF. CDR3 bases: TGTGCCAGCAGGGATGGACAGGCTTGGGCCGGGGAGCTGTTTTTT.

V usage is TRBV2 and J usage is TRBJ2-2; 11 bases match TRBD2. Germline values: CDR1 SNHLY, CDR2 FYNNEI. J was trimmed by 4 bases and V by 6 bases; bases with no gene match: 7. The CDR3 has 16 amino acids. The CDR3: CASRGLAGVPTGELFF. The CDR3 coding sequence is TGTGCCAGCAGAGGACTAGCGGGCGTGCCCACCGGGGAGCTGTTTTTT.

This chain uses TRBV4-2 with TRBJ2-1; D possibly corresponds to TRBD2 (5 bases). CDR1 is LGHNA and CDR2 is YNFKEQ in the germline V gene. Trimming removed 0 bases from V and 6 bases from J, with 9 bases in between. This CDR3 has 14 amino acids. In DNA, the CDR3 is TGTGCCAGCAGCCAAGATTCTAGCCTCAATGAGCAGTTCTTC. Its protein product is CASSQDSSLNEQFF.

This chain connects TRBV14 to TRBJ2-7; D possibly matches TRBD1 or TRBD2 (6 bases each). The V gene lost 0 bases and the J gene lost 3 bases, with 12 bases spanning the gap. Germline assignment: CDR1 SGHDN and CDR2 FVKESK. This CDR3 region has 15 residues. The CDR3, as DNA: TGTGCCAGCAGCCAAGAATTTGGGGGGCTCTACGAGCAGTACTTC. Translating it yields CASSQEFGGLYEQYF.

J is TRBJ2-7 and V is TRBV14, with 7 bases that match TRBD1. V was pared by 0 bases and J by 2 bases, with 4 bases of the junction left unmatched. Looked up from germline, CDR1 is SGHDN and CDR2 is FVKESK. The CDR3 has 15 residues. CDR3 DNA: TGTGCCAGCAGCCAAGATACAGGGGCTGCCTACGAGCAGTACTTC. Translating it yields CASSQDTGAAYEQYF.

This chain connects TRBV7-6 to TRBJ2-5; a possible D gene is TRBD1 (6 bases). The CDR3 totals 14 residues. The V and J ends lost 5 bases and 2 bases respectively, with 12 bases between them. Germline V gene lookup returns CDR1 SGHVS and CDR2 FNYEAQ. CDR3 bases: TGTGCCAGCAGCGACGACAGGACTCAAGAGACCCAGTACTTC. It translates to CASSDDRTQETQYF.

With regard to this clone: Other nucleotide sequences from this sample produce the same CDR3. The chain joins TRBV5-6 to TRBJ2-7; D remains ambiguous. Between the trimmed V and J ends, which lost 4 bases and 3 bases, there was a span of 11 bases. Germline V lookup: CDR1 SGHDT, CDR2 YYEEEE. The length of the CDR3 is 13 residues. CDR3 sequence (DNA): TGTGCCAGCAGCCCCCTCAGTGGCTACGAGCAGTACTTC. Translating gives CASSPLSGYEQYF.

The chain combines TRBV29-1 with TRBJ2-2; no clear D gene. V was trimmed by 6 bases and J by 3 bases, leaving 17 bases between them. Germline V gene data show CDR1 as SQVTM and CDR2 as ANQGSEA. This CDR3 is built from 15 residues. CDR3 bases: TGCAGCGTGAGTGGATCTAAATACGACACCGGGGAGCTGTTTTTT. Its protein product is CSVSGSKYDTGELFF.

The chain has TRBV7-6 and TRBJ1-3; unclear D gene. The germline V gene has CDR1 SGHVS and CDR2 FNYEAQ. Between the trimmed V and J ends, which lost 1 base and 0 bases, there was a span of 7 bases. This CDR3 has 15 amino acids. This CDR3 reads CASSLEANSGNTIYF. CDR3 coding DNA: TGTGCCAGCAGCTTAGAGGCGAACTCTGGAAACACCATATATTTT.

The genes are TRBV30 and TRBJ2-5; 15 positions match TRBD2. The V gene end was trimmed by 3 bases and the J gene end by 4 bases; junction bases not matched to a gene: 9. Germline CDR1 and CDR2: GTSNPN and SVGIG (reference sequence). The CDR3 is 17 amino acids. The CDR3 region has the DNA TGTGCCTGGAGCGGACTAGCGGGGGGGCCTGGCCCAGAGACCCAGTACTTC. Protein product: CAWSGLAGGPGPETQYF. Full variable domain (missing parts from reference TRBV30 and TRBJ2-5): SQTIHQWPATLVQPVGSPLSLECTVEGTSNPNLYWYRQAAGRGLQLLFYSVGIGQISSEVPQNLSASRPQDRQFILSSKKLLLSDSGFYLCAWSGLAGGPGPETQYFGPGTRLLVL.

The rearrangement uses TRBV2 and TRBJ1-2; D unclear. The CDR3 has 15 residues. Germline lookup yields CDR1 SNHLY and CDR2 FYNNEI. V gave up 3 bases and J gave up 4 bases, with 15 bases separating them. DNA of the CDR3: TGTGCCAGCAGTGATTCCGAGGGCTTGATCTATGGCTACACCTTC. Protein sequence: CASSDSEGLIYGYTF.

This sequence joins TRBV13 and TRBJ2-1, with 7 bases matching TRBD2. The germline V gene has CDR1 PRHDT and CDR2 FYEKMQ (reference sequence). The CDR3 is 14 amino acids. V lost 8 bases and J lost 2; bases outside the gene matches: 6. The DNA for the CDR3 is TGTGCCAGCGGGGCGGGAGTGGCCTACAATGAGCAGTTCTTC. Translating gives CASGAGVAYNEQFF.

This chain links TRBV4-1 with TRBJ2-6; D gene uncertain. CDR1 MGHRA and CDR2 YSYEKL come from the germline V gene. The V gene lost 2 bases and the J gene lost 0 bases, with 14 bases spanning the gap. The CDR3 covers 18 residues. CDR3: CASSQSEGLFSGANVLTF. The CDR3 DNA is TGCGCCAGCAGCCAAAGTGAAGGCCTCTTCTCTGGGGCCAACGTCCTGACTTTC.

This clone was observed once. The V and J genes are TRBV6-6 and TRBJ2-3; possibly TRBD2 for D (5 bases). Trimming removed 5 bases from V and 4 bases from J, with 7 bases in between. The germline V gene has CDR1 MNHNY and CDR2 SVGAGI (reference sequence). This CDR3 region has 12 residues. In DNA form, the CDR3 reads TGTGCCAGCAGTCCCGGGGCAGATACGCAGTATTTT. It yields the protein CASSPGADTQYF.

J is TRBJ2-2 and V is TRBV2; D uncertain. The CDR3 loop spans 12 amino acids. Trimming took 3 bases from V and 6 from J, leaving 5 bases between them. The V gene's germline CDR1 is SNHLY and CDR2 FYNNEI. The CDR3 loop is CASSDSAGELFF. The CDR3 DNA is TGTGCCAGCAGTGATTCCGCCGGGGAGCTGTTTTTT.

The chain employs TRBV4-3 and TRBJ2-7, with TRBD2 identical over 7 bases. The junction had 9 bases not matched to a gene; V was cut back by 0 bases and J by 4 bases. Germline CDR1 reads LGHNA; CDR2 reads YSLEER. The CDR3 contains 16 residues. CDR3 region: CASSQDWGGSVYEQYF. CDR3 DNA sequence: TGCGCCAGCAGCCAAGATTGGGGCGGGAGTGTTTACGAGCAGTACTTC.

This chain uses TRBV7-9 with TRBJ2-3, with a weak D call TRBD1 (6 bases). From germline, CDR1 is SEHNR and CDR2 FQNEAQ (reference sequence). The CDR3 is made up of 16 amino acids. Trimming removed 5 bases from V and 2 bases from J, with 17 bases in between. CDR3 nucleotide sequence: TGTGCCAGCAGCACCGCCAGGACAGAGCCCACAGATACGCAGTATTTT. Translated, it gives CASSTARTEPTDTQYF.

Worth noting for this clone: Other DNA sequences from this sample encode an identical CDR3 as well. J is TRBJ2-7 and V is TRBV13; D perhaps matches TRBD2 (6 bases). V was cut by 5 bases and J by 1 base, with 9 bases left in between. Germline loops: CDR1 PRHDT, CDR2 FYEKMQ (reference sequence). The CDR3 consists of 13 residues. The CDR3 coding sequence is TGTGCCAGCAGCCTGGGGGGTTCCTACGAGCAGTACTTC. Translated, it gives CASSLGGSYEQYF.

The chain links TRBV18 to TRBJ2-7; weak D call: TRBD2 (5 bases). This CDR3 has 15 amino acids. With 3 bases removed from V and 1 base from J, the gap between germline ends came to 13 bases. CDR1 and CDR2 (germline): KGHSH, LQKENI. The CDR3 sequence is CASSPGSGRSYEQYF. As DNA, the CDR3 is TGTGCCAGCTCACCTGGGAGTGGCAGGTCCTACGAGCAGTACTTC.

The chain uses TRBV10-1 and TRBJ2-7, with D possibly matching TRBD1 (5 bases). V lost 3 bases and J lost 2, with 11 bases in between. CDR1 is WNHNN, CDR2 SYGVQD, per germline (reference sequence). This CDR3 is built from 14 residues. The CDR3 loop reads CASSEGRAAYEQYF. The CDR3 DNA reads as TGCGCCAGCAGTGAAGGCAGGGCCGCCTACGAGCAGTACTTC.

The V and J genes are TRBV13 and TRBJ2-7, with 8 bases lining up with TRBD1. The V gene end was trimmed by 5 bases and the J gene end by 5 bases; junction bases not matched to a gene: 11. Per germline, CDR1 PRHDT and CDR2 FYEKMQ (reference sequence). The CDR3 contains 15 residues. In nucleotides, the CDR3 is TGTGCCAGCAGCGGGGGGACAGGTCACCAGGACGAGCAGTACTTC. Its translation is CASSGGTGHQDEQYF.